Listed below are T cell receptor beta chains from one sample, sequenced in a study of PD-L1 blockade in urothelial cancer. Sequencing used immunoSEQ multiplex PCR; TCRdb keeps in-frame clones, though not all of them. The table lists about 130,000 clones, about 84% of them singletons, with 2.4% in the top ten. Source: PBMCs, taken around atezolizumab (anti-PD-L1) treatment. All receptors derive from a man aged 50 to 60 with urothelial cancer. Both conserved end residues are part of each CDR3. Fields, in order: clone size, J gene, V gene, D gene, CDR3 protein, CDR3 DNA. A D gene is named only where the DNA matches it firmly. The listing skips clone size in some rows; elsewhere it reads once, few, many or a size class.

-	TRBJ2-3	TRBV18	-	CASSPAEGLADTQYF	TGTGCCAGCTCACCGGCGGAGGGCCTCGCAGATACGCAGTATTTT
-	TRBJ1-6	TRBV6-6	-	CASSLNSPLHF	TGTGCCAGCAGTCTTAATTCACCCCTCCACTTT
-	TRBJ2-5	TRBV5-4	-	CASSLVAEQETQYF	TGTGCCAGCAGCTTGGTAGCGGAGCAAGAGACCCAGTACTTC
-	TRBJ2-4	TRBV5-1	-	CASSWGGGENIQYF	TGCGCCAGCAGCTGGGGTGGAGGGGAAAACATTCAGTACTTC
-	TRBJ2-1	TRBV28	TRBD2	CASSGTSGLRSYNEQFF	TGTGCCAGCAGCGGGACTAGCGGACTCCGATCCTACAATGAGCAGTTCTTC
once	TRBJ1-3	TRBV15	-	CATSRPSGVSSGNTIYF	TGTGCCACCAGCAGACCCTCAGGGGTCAGCTCTGGAAACACCATATATTTT
-	TRBJ1-2	TRBV30	-	CAWSRSVATNYGYTF	TGTGCCTGGAGTAGGTCGGTAGCTACTAACTATGGCTACACCTTC
few	TRBJ2-7	TRBV7-9	-	CASSPRGPAEQYF	TGTGCCAGCAGCCCCAGGGGTCCGGCGGAGCAGTACTTC
-	TRBJ2-5	TRBV5-4	TRBD2	CASSLKLAGEETQYF	TGTGCCAGCAGCTTGAAACTAGCGGGGGAAGAGACCCAGTACTTC
-	TRBJ2-1	TRBV7-2	-	CASSQVGGRGDEQFF	TGTGCCAGCAGTCAGGTCGGGGGACGGGGCGATGAGCAGTTCTTC
once	TRBJ2-7	TRBV7-2	TRBD2	CASSPNPSGSYEQYF	TGTGCCAGCAGCCCCAATCCTAGCGGGAGTTACGAGCAGTACTTC